The T cell receptor (beta chain) under discussion was sequenced for a study of cytomegalovirus exposure and HLA in healthy donors. Findings and limits, study-wide: As confirmed in vitro, three CMV-associated chains were specific for CMV antigens.

PCR used 60 Vbeta primers and 13 Jbeta primers. The method was immunoSEQ multiplex PCR; TCRdb's version includes in-frame clones alone and lacks a portion of them. Altogether under 200,000 clones are present, under 90% being singletons, with the ten largest covering under 2%. With regard to this clone: Its target is unknown.

Trimming removed 3 bases from V and 12 bases from J; junction bases left unmatched: 10. Germline CDR1 and CDR2: MGHRA and YSYEKL. The CDR3 has 13 residues. Sequencing was performed on PBMCs. The receptor was isolated from a man in his late teens or twenties in good health and CMV-seronegative. V gene TRBV4-1 combines with J gene TRBJ2-5, with 7 bases matching TRBD1. For the CDR3, the DNA is TGCGCCAGCAGCCATGGGGACAGTCTTATTAAGTACTTC. It specifies CASSHGDSLIKYF.